Each of the 5 T cell receptor beta chains below was sequenced from the same sample in a study of blood T cell repertoires in COVID-19. The repertoire was sequenced with immunoSEQ multiplex PCR; TCRdb's copy has only in-frame clones and lacks some. The sample consists of approximately 300,000 clones, almost 90% of them appearing once. The sample was peripheral blood. All receptors derive from a woman aged 25 to 39 with COVID-19, enrolled during active disease.

This clone is a singleton in its sample. The chain joins TRBV15 to TRBJ2-1; 7 bases line up with TRBD2. The CDR3 loop spans 18 amino acids. Germline CDR1 reads LNHNV; CDR2 reads YYDKDF (reference sequence). With V trimmed by 0 bases and J by 0 bases, 8 bases remained unmatched. In DNA, the CDR3 is TGTGCCACCAGCAGAGATTATCCTAGCGGAAGCTCCTACAATGAGCAGTTCTTC. Its translation is CATSRDYPSGSSYNEQFF.

This clone showed up just a few times. This chain joins TRBV5-1 and TRBJ1-2; TRBD1 aligns across 7 bases. Germline V lookup: CDR1 SGHRS, CDR2 YFSETQ. The CDR3 consists of 12 residues. Losses at the gene ends were 5 bases for V and 8 bases for J; bases not matched to a gene: 6. CDR3 region: CASSQDRVGYTF. The CDR3 region has the DNA TGCGCCAGCAGTCAAGACAGGGTCGGCTACACCTTC.

The table lists this clone with a count of one. The V gene is TRBV4-1, the J gene TRBJ2-3; D might be TRBD1 (5 bases). The CDR3 consists of 16 residues. The germline V gene has CDR1 MGHRA and CDR2 YSYEKL. The V end lost 3 bases, the J end lost 0 bases, and 13 bases lay between the germline ends. The CDR3 here is CASSQATGSSTDTQYF. The CDR3 DNA sequence: TGCGCCAGCAGCCAGGCCACAGGTTCTAGCACAGATACGCAGTATTTT.

The chain combines TRBV30 with TRBJ1-1, with TRBD1 matching over 9 bases. The CDR3 is made up of 15 amino acids. Germline trimming cut 8 bases from V and 0 bases from J; bases unmatched to any gene: 10. Germline V CDR1 and CDR2: GTSNPN, SVGIG (reference sequence). The CDR3 nucleotides are TGTGCCGAAAGAACGACAGGGGGAATGAACACTGAAGCTTTCTTT. Its translation is CAERTTGGMNTEAFF.

The gene calls are TRBV24-1 and TRBJ2-1, with TRBD2 as a possible D gene (6 bases). The CDR3 has 12 residues. Between the trimmed V and J ends, which lost 7 bases and 13 bases, there was a span of 16 bases. From germline, CDR1 is KGHDR and CDR2 SFDVKD. DNA of the CDR3: TGTGCCACCAGCGCCAGTTGGGGGGTACAGTTCTTC. Protein product: CATSASWGVQFF.